The 24 T cell receptor beta chains below all came from one sample that was sequenced in a study of T cell repertoires in cytomegalovirus infection. Using its own MiXCR run on the reads, TCRdb lists one record per CDR3 protein. The data contain some 300,000 distinct CDR3 sequences, approximately 10% of them singletons. Input material: PBMCs. The receptors were sampled from a human donor in good health (CMV status not recorded). Some clones in this sample may be carry-over from other donors' samples.

The chain carries TRBV12-3 or TRBV12-4 and TRBJ2-7; D is tentatively TRBD1 or TRBD2 (5 bases each). Trimming took 1 base from V and 3 from J, leaving 13 bases between them. CDR3 length equals 15 residues. CDR3 region: CASSLGGFQNYEQYF. The CDR3 DNA reads as TGTGCCAGCAGTTTAGGGGGGTTCCAGAACTACGAGCAGTACTTC.

There are many counts of this clonotype. This rearrangement joins TRBV12-3 or TRBV12-4 to TRBJ1-2; maybe TRBD1 (5 bases). Deletions cut 6 bases from V and 7 bases from J, with 18 bases between. This CDR3 is 14 amino acids long. Here the CDR3 DNA reads TGTGCCAGCAGGGCTTTTGGGGGGTTCGGTGGCTACACCTTC. Translating it yields CASRAFGGFGGYTF.

This sequence joins TRBV28 and TRBJ1-1, with 7 bases aligning to TRBD1. Germline V gives CDR1 MDHEN, CDR2 SYDVKM. The CDR3 totals 12 residues. Germline trimming cut 5 bases from V and 5 bases from J; bases unmatched to any gene: 2. Written as DNA, the CDR3 is TGTGCCAGCAGTGACAGGGTAACTGAAGCTTTCTTT. It yields the protein CASSDRVTEAFF.

This clonotype was counted ten times or more. The gene calls are TRBV6-4 and TRBJ2-2; 9 nucleotides match TRBD1. CDR3 size: 15 residues. CDR1 and CDR2 from the germline V gene are MRHNA and SNTAGT. V lost 6 bases to trimming and J lost 5 bases; unmatched junction nucleotides: 7. The DNA for the CDR3 is TGTGCCAGCAGCGCCTCCGGGACAGGGACCGGGGAGCTGTTTTTT. This translates into CASSASGTGTGELFF.

The rearrangement uses TRBV28 and TRBJ2-3; no reliable D call. The CDR3 length is 16 residues. The ends were cut back, 5 bases at V and 2 bases at J, with 17 bases in the middle. Germline CDR1 and CDR2: MDHEN and SYDVKM. The CDR3, as DNA: TGTGCCAGCAGTCCTCCGCCTGAGCTGACCACAGATACGCAGTATTTT. Protein product: CASSPPPELTTDTQYF.

There are many counts of this clonotype. The rearrangement uses TRBV7-9 and TRBJ2-2, with D possibly matching TRBD1 (6 bases). The CDR3 is made up of 16 amino acids. V was trimmed by 11 bases and J by 0 bases, leaving 19 bases between them. Germline V gives CDR1 SEHNR, CDR2 FQNEAQ (reference sequence). CDR3 region: CAGHRVESANTGELFF. DNA of the CDR3: TGTGCCGGCCACAGGGTTGAATCCGCGAACACCGGGGAGCTGTTTTTT.

The sample holds many counts of this clonotype. The V gene is TRBV5-6, the J gene TRBJ1-2; tentative D call: TRBD1 (5 bases). The CDR3 runs 14 residues. Trimming took off 4 bases at V and 4 bases at J, with 14 bases between the two ends. Germline V gene sequence: CDR1 SGHDT, CDR2 YYEEEE. In DNA form, the CDR3 reads TGTGCCAGCAGCCGGGCCTCGGGGGTCTATGGCTACACCTTC. This translates into CASSRASGVYGYTF.

This clonotype was seen a handful of times. The chain couples TRBV29-1 to TRBJ2-7; D is unresolved. From germline, CDR1 is SQVTM and CDR2 ANQGSEA. The length of the CDR3 is 12 residues. The germline V and J ends were trimmed by 4 bases and 5 bases, with 12 bases remaining between them. The CDR3 DNA reads TGCAGCGTTGTATCGGCCGGCGACGAGCAGTACTTC. Amino acid sequence: CSVVSAGDEQYF.

This clonotype showed up many times. The rearrangement links TRBV20-1 to TRBJ1-6, with 7 bases fitting TRBD1. The CDR3 runs 12 residues. The germline V gene has CDR1 DFQATT and CDR2 SNEGSKA (reference sequence). The V segment lost 3 bases and the J segment 9 bases; nucleotides outside the gene matches: 2. CDR3 bases: TGCAGTGCTAGGAACAGGGGTTCACCCCTCCACTTT. This gives the protein CSARNRGSPLHF.

This clonotype was seen ten or more times. The chain recombines TRBV4-2 with TRBJ2-1; 7 bases are a match to TRBD2. The trim removed 0 bases at V and 5 bases at J, leaving 10 bases unmatched. Germline lookup yields CDR1 LGHNA and CDR2 YNFKEQ. This CDR3 is built from 17 residues. The CDR3, as DNA: TGTGCCAGCAGCCAAGACCACGGGACTACTAAAAACAATGAGCAGTTCTTC. Translated: CASSQDHGTTKNNEQFF.

On this clonotype itself: A read error is possible here, since a much larger clone lies one base away. The chain joins TRBV28 to TRBJ1-2, with 12 nucleotides matching TRBD1. The V and J ends lost 3 bases and 8 bases, in that order; junction bases with no gene match: 4. CDR3 length equals 14 residues. The germline V gene encodes CDR1 MDHEN and CDR2 SYDVKM. The CDR3 loop reads CASSLPGQGAGYTF. The CDR3 DNA is TGTGCCAGCAGTTTGCCGGGACAGGGGGCCGGCTACACCTTC.

This clonotype was seen ten or more times. The genes are TRBV4-2 and TRBJ1-4, with 12 bases matching TRBD1. Germline trimming cut 10 bases from V and 7 bases from J; bases unmatched to any gene: 10. The CDR3 consists of 15 residues. Germline CDR1 LGHNA, CDR2 YNFKEQ. The CDR3 is CAIGTGGALVEKLFF. DNA of the CDR3: TGTGCCATCGGGACAGGGGGCGCTTTGGTTGAAAAACTGTTTTTT.

This clonotype occurred many times. J is TRBJ2-2 and V is TRBV25-1, with a weak D call TRBD2 (5 bases). Germline V gives CDR1 MGHDK, CDR2 SYGVNS. Trimming cost V 2 bases and J 4 bases, with 11 bases left between them. CDR3 size: 15 residues. The CDR3: CASSEPARGTGELFF. Here the CDR3 DNA reads TGTGCCAGCAGTGAACCCGCCCGGGGCACCGGGGAGCTGTTTTTT. Full variable domain (rest looked up from reference TRBV25-1 and TRBJ2-2): EADIYQTPRYLVIGTGKKITLECSQTMGHDKMYWYQQDPGMELHLIHYSYGVNSTEKGDLSSESTVSRIRTEHFPLTLESARPSHTSQYLCASSEPARGTGELFFGEGSRLTVL.

At least ten counts were recorded for this clonotype. The V call is TRBV11-3, the J call TRBJ2-2; D is uncertain. Germline-derived CDR1 and CDR2 are SGHNT and YENEEA. The CDR3 is 14 residues long. Trimming left V 1 base short and J 4 bases short, with 7 bases between. This chain's CDR3 is CASSLGYPTGELFF. The CDR3 DNA sequence: TGTGCCAGCAGCTTAGGTTATCCCACCGGGGAGCTGTTTTTT.

This clonotype came up a few times. V usage is TRBV6-1 and J usage is TRBJ1-4; D remains ambiguous. The CDR3 covers 13 residues. V was trimmed by 5 bases and J by 8 bases, leaving 12 bases between them. CDR1 and CDR2 (germline): MNHNS, SASEGT. As DNA, the CDR3 is TGTGCCAGCAGTCGGACTGTTGGAGAAAAACTGTTTTTT. Translated: CASSRTVGEKLFF.

This clonotype was detected many times. V and J are TRBV6-5 and TRBJ1-5, with D tentatively TRBD1 (6 bases). V lost 6 bases and J lost 3, with 12 bases in between. The germline gives CDR1 MNHEY, CDR2 SVGAGI. The CDR3 runs to 14 residues. The CDR3 nucleotides read TGTGCCAGCAGCCTACGACAGGTCAATCAGCCCCAGCATTTT. It is translated as CASSLRQVNQPQHF.

This clonotype was seen many times. The rearrangement links TRBV12-3 or TRBV12-4 to TRBJ1-1; D is perhaps TRBD1 (5 bases). The CDR3 spans 13 residues. Trimming left V 7 bases short and J 8 bases short, with 17 bases between. Here the CDR3 reads CASTQTGPGEAFF. CDR3 DNA: TGTGCCAGCACCCAGACGGGACCGGGGGAAGCTTTCTTT.

In this sample, this clonotype turned up many times. This chain links TRBV2 with TRBJ1-5; 9 positions match TRBD1. Germline values: CDR1 SNHLY, CDR2 FYNNEI. The CDR3 consists of 13 residues. With 6 bases clipped from V and 6 bases from J, the junction kept 3 bases outside the gene matches. Here the CDR3 DNA reads TGTGCCAGCAGGGACAGGGGCAGTCAGCCCCAGCATTTT. This gives the protein CASRDRGSQPQHF.

There are many counts of this clonotype. The chain uses TRBV2 and TRBJ2-7, with TRBD1 identical over 8 bases. V lost 7 bases, J lost 2 bases, and 10 bases stayed unmatched. The CDR3 runs 15 residues. CDR1 SNHLY and CDR2 FYNNEI come from the germline V gene. The CDR3 protein is CASMWNGTGPYEQYF. The CDR3 nucleotides read TGTGCCAGCATGTGGAATGGGACAGGCCCCTACGAGCAGTACTTC.

There are a few counts of this clonotype. The chain is built from TRBV20-1 and TRBJ2-2; TRBD1 aligns across 10 bases. Trimming took 5 bases from V and 5 from J; bases not matched to a gene: 5. CDR3 length: 14 amino acids. From germline, CDR1 is DFQATT and CDR2 SNEGSKA (reference sequence). The CDR3: CSAPGTGATGELFF. As DNA, the CDR3 is TGCAGTGCTCCCGGGACAGGGGCTACCGGGGAGCTGTTTTTT.

This clonotype has at least ten counts. The chain joins TRBV14 to TRBJ1-6; TRBD1 might be the D (5 bases). Between the trimmed V and J ends, which lost 1 base and 9 bases, there was a span of 7 bases. The CDR3 covers 13 residues. The germline gives CDR1 SGHDN, CDR2 FVKESK. The CDR3 spells CASSQGGPSPLHF. The DNA of the CDR3 is TGTGCCAGCAGCCAAGGGGGCCCTTCACCCCTCCACTTT.

This clonotype appeared many times. J is TRBJ2-1 and V is TRBV5-4, with D possibly being TRBD2 (5 bases). Looked up from germline, CDR1 is SGHNT and CDR2 is YYREEE (reference sequence). V lost 5 bases and J 0 bases, leaving 15 bases between the germline ends. This CDR3 spans 16 amino acids. The DNA for the CDR3 is TGTGCCAGCAGAAAGGCTAAAGGGAGCTCCTACAATGAGCAGTTCTTC. Translating gives CASRKAKGSSYNEQFF. Drawing the rest from reference TRBV5-4 and TRBJ2-1, the complete variable domain is ETGVTQSPTHLIKTRGQQVTLRCSSQSGHNTVSWYQQALGQGPQFIFQYYREEENGRGNFPPRFSGLQFPNYSSELNVNALELDDSALYLCASRKAKGSSYNEQFFGPGTRLTVL.

The sample holds many counts of this clonotype. V is TRBV6-5 and J is TRBJ2-2; perhaps TRBD2 as D (5 bases). In germline, CDR1 is MNHEY, CDR2 SVGAGI. Trimming shortened V by 0 bases and J by 1 base, and 9 bases separated the two germline ends. The CDR3 covers 16 residues. The CDR3 region is CASSYSRRGNTGELFF. The CDR3 region has the DNA TGTGCCAGCAGTTACTCGAGACGGGGGAACACCGGGGAGCTGTTTTTT.

The chain joins TRBV2 to TRBJ1-5, with 7 bases that match TRBD1. V lost 7 bases and J lost 4; bases outside the gene matches: 10. Per the germline V gene, CDR1 is SNHLY and CDR2 is FYNNEI. The CDR3 runs 15 residues. CDR3 protein: CASTQGDRGNQPQHF. For the CDR3, the DNA is TGTGCCAGCACCCAAGGGGACAGAGGGAATCAGCCCCAGCATTTT.